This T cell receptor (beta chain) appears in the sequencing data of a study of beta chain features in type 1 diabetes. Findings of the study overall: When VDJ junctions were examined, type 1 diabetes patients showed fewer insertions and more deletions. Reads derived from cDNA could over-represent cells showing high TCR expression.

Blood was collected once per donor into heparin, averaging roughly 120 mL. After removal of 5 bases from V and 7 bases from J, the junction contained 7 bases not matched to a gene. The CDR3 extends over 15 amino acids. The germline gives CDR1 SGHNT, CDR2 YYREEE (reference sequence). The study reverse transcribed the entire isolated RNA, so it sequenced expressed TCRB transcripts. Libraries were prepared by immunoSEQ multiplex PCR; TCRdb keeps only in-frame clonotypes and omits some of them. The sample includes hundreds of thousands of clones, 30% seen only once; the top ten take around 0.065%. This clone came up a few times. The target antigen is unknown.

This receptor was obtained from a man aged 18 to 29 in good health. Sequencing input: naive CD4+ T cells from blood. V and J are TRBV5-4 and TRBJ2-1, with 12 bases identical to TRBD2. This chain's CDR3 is CASRPTSGSGNEQFF. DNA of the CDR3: TGTGCCAGCAGGCCGACTAGCGGGAGCGGGAATGAGCAGTTCTTC.